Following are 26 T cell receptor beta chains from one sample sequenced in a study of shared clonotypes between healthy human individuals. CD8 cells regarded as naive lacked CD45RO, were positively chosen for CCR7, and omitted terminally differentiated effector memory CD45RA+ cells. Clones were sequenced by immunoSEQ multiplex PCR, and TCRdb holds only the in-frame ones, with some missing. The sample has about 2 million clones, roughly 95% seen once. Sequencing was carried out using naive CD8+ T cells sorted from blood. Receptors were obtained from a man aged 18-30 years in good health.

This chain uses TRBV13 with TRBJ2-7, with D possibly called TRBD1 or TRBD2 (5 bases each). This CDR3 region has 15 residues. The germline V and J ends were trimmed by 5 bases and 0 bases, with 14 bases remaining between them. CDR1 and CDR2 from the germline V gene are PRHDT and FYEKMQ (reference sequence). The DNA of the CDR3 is TGTGCCAGCAGCGAAGGGACCGTTAGCTCCTACGAGCAGTACTTC. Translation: CASSEGTVSSYEQYF.

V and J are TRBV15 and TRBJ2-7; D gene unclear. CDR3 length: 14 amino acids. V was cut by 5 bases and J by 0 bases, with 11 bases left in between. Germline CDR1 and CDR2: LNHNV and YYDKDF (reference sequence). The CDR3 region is CATSEGLSSYEQYF. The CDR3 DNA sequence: TGTGCCACCAGCGAAGGTTTGAGCTCCTACGAGCAGTACTTC.

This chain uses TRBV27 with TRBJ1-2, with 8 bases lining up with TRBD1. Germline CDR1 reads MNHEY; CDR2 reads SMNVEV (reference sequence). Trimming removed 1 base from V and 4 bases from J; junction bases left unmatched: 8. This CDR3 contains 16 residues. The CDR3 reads CASSLLSGTGAYGYTF. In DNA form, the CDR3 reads TGTGCCAGCAGTTTATTATCCGGGACAGGAGCCTATGGCTACACCTTC.

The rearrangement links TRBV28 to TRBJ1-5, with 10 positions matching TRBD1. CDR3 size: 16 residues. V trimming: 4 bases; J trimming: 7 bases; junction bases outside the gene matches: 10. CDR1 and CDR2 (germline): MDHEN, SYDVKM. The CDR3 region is CASSSTDRGPRQPQHF. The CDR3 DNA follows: TGTGCCAGCAGTTCGACCGACAGGGGGCCGCGGCAGCCCCAGCATTTT.

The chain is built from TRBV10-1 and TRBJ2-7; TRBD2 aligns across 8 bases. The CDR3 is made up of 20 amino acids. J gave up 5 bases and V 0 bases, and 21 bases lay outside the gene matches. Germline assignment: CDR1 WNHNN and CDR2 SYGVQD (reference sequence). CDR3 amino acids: CASSESRRGRSGSLLNEQYF. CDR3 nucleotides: TGCGCCAGCAGTGAGTCGCGTAGGGGAAGGAGCGGGAGTTTGTTAAACGAGCAGTACTTC.

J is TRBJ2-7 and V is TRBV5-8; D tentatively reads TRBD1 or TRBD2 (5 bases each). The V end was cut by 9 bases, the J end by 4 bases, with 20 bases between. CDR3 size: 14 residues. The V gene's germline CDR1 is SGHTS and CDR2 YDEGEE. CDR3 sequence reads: CAILSYERGYEQYF. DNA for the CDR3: TGTGCCATCTTATCCTACGAGAGGGGTTACGAGCAGTACTTC.

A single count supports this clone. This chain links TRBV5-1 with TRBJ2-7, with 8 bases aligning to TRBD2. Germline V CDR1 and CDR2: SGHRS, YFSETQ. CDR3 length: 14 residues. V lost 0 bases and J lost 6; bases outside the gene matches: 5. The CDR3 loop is CASSLGAGGTEQYF. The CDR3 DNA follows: TGCGCCAGCAGCTTGGGCGCGGGAGGTACCGAGCAGTACTTC.

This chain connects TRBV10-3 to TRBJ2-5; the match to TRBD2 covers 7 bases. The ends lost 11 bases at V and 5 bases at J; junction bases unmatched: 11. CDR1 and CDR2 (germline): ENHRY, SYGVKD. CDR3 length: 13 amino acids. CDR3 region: CAVAGGFGETQYF. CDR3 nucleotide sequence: TGTGCCGTAGCCGGGGGGTTCGGGGAGACCCAGTACTTC.

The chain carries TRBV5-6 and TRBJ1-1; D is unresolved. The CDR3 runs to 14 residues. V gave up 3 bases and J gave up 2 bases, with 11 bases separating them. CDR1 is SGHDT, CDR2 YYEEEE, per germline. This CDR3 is CASSSDGSNTEAFF. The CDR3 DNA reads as TGTGCCAGCAGCTCGGACGGATCTAACACTGAAGCTTTCTTT.

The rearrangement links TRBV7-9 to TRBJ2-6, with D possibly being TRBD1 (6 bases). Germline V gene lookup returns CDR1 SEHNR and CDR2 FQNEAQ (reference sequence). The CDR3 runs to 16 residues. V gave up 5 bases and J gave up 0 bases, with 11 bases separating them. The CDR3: CASSATGSSGANVLTF. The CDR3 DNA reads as TGTGCCAGCAGCGCAACAGGGTCCTCTGGGGCCAACGTCCTGACTTTC.

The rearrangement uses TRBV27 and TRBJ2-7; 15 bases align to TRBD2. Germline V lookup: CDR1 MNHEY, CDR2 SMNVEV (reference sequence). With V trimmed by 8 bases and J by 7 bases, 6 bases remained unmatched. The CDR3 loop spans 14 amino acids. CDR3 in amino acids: CASARTSGGGEQYF. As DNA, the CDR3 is TGTGCCAGCGCAAGGACTAGCGGGGGGGGAGAGCAGTACTTC.

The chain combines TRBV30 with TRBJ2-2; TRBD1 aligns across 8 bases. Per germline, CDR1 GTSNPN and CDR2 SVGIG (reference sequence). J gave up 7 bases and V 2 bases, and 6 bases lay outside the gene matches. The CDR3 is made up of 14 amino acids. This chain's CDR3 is CAWSRTGMGGELFF. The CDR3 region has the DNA TGTGCCTGGAGTAGGACAGGGATGGGCGGGGAGCTGTTTTTT.

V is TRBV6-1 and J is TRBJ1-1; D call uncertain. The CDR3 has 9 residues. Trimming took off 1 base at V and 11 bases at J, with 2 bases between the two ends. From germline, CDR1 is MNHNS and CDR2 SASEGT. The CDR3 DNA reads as TGTGCCAGCAGTGAAGGGGCTTTCTTT. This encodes CASSEGAFF.

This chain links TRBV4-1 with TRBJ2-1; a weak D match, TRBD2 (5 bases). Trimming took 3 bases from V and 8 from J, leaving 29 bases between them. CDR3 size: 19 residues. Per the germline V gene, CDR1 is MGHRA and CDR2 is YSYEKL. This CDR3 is CASSHSQAGGIQMKDEQFF. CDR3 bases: TGCGCCAGCAGCCACTCTCAAGCCGGAGGCATTCAAATGAAGGATGAGCAGTTCTTC.

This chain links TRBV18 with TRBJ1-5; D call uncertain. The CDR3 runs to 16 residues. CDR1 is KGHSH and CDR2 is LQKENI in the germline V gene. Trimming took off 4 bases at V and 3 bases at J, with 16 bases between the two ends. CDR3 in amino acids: CASSLNQESYNQPQHF. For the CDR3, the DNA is TGTGCCAGCTCACTTAATCAGGAAAGCTACAATCAGCCCCAGCATTTT.

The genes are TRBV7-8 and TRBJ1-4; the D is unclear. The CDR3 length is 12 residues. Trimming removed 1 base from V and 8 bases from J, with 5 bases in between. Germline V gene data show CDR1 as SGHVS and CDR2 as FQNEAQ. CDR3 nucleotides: TGTGCCAGCAGCTTAGGCGAGGAAAAACTGTTTTTT. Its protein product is CASSLGEEKLFF.

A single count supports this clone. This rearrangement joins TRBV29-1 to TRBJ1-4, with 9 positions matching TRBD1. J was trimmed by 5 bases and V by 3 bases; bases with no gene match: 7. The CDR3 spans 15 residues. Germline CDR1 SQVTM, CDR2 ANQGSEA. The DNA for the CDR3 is TGCAGCGTTGAGGGGACAGGGCTGTGGAATGAAAAACTGTTTTTT. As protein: CSVEGTGLWNEKLFF.

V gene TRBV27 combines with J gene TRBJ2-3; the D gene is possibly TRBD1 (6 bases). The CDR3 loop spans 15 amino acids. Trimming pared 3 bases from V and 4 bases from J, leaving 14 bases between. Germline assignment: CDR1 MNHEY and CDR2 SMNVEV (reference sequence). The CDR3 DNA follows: TGTGCCAGCAGTTTGGGCCAGGGGTTGGCAGATACGCAGTATTTT. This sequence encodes CASSLGQGLADTQYF.

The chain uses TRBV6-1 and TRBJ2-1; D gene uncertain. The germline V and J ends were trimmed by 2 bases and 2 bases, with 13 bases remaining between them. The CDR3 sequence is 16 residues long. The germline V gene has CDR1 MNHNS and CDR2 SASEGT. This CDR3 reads CASSETRQVAYNEQFF. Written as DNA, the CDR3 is TGTGCCAGCAGTGAAACCAGGCAGGTAGCCTACAATGAGCAGTTCTTC.

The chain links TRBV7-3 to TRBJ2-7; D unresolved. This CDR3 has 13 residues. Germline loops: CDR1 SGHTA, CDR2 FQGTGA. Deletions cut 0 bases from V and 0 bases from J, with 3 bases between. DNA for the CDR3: TGTGCCAGCAGCTTAACGTACTCCTACGAGCAGTACTTC. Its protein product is CASSLTYSYEQYF.

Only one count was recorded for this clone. The CDR3 here is CASSLGAENYEQYF. The CDR3 DNA is TGTGCCAGCAGCTTAGGTGCCGAGAACTACGAGCAGTACTTC. The rearrangement uses TRBV7-9 and TRBJ2-7; no clear D gene. Deletions cut 1 base from V and 3 bases from J, with 10 bases between. CDR1 SEHNR and CDR2 FQNEAQ come from the germline V gene (reference sequence). This CDR3 is 14 amino acids long.

In nucleotides, the CDR3 is TGTGCCAGCAGCTTTGGGACTAGCGGGAGGGGAGATAATTACGAGCAGTACTTC. Translated, it gives CASSFGTSGRGDNYEQYF. The chain has TRBV5-4 and TRBJ2-7, with TRBD2 identical over 16 bases. Germline V gene data show CDR1 as SGHNT and CDR2 as YYREEE (reference sequence). With V trimmed by 2 bases and J by 4 bases, 9 bases remained unmatched. The CDR3 extends over 18 amino acids.

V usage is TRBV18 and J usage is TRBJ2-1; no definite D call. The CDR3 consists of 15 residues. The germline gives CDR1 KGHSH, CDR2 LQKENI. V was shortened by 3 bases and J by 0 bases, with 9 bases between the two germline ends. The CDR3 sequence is CASSPTKSSYNEQFF. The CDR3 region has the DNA TGTGCCAGCTCACCTACTAAAAGCTCCTACAATGAGCAGTTCTTC.

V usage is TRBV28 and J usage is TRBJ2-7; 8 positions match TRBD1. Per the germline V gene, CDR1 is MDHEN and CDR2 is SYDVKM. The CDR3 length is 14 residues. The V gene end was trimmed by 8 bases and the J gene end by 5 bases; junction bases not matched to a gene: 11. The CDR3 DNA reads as TGTGCCAGCGCTATAACCGGGACAGGCAACGAGCAGTACTTC. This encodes CASAITGTGNEQYF.

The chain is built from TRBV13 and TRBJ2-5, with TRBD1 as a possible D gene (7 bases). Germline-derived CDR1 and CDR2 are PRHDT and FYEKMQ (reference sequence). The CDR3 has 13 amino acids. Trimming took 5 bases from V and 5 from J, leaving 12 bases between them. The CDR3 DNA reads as TGTGCCAGCAGCCGCGGGACAGTGGAGACCCAGTACTTC. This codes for CASSRGTVETQYF. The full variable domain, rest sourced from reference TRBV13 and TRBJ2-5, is AAGVIQSPRHLIKEKRETATLKCYPIPRHDTVYWYQQGPGQDPQFLISFYEKMQSDKGSIPDRFSAQQFSDYHSELNMSSLELGDSALYFCASSRGTVETQYFGPGTRLLVL.

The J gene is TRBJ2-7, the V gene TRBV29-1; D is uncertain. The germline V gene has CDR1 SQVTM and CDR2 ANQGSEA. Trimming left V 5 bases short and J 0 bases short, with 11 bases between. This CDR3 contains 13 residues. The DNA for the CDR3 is TGCAGCGTTACCTTTACGAGCTCCTACGAGCAGTACTTC. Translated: CSVTFTSSYEQYF.